The rows below give T cell receptor beta chains drawn from one sample of a study of blood T cell repertoires in COVID-19. Sequencing used immunoSEQ multiplex PCR; TCRdb keeps in-frame clones, though not all of them. The sample lists 70,000 or so clones; over 70% were seen once. The sample consisted of peripheral blood. All receptors derive from a woman in her 70s with acute or convalescent COVID-19. CDR3s include the opening cysteine and the closing phenylalanine or tryptophan. The D gene is left open where the match is weak. The size of a clone is reported for some rows only, either as once, few or many, or as a class for expanded clones.

TRBV18	TRBJ1-2	few	TRBD1	CASSSGHRGAYGYTF	TGTGCCAGCTCATCCGGACACAGGGGGGCCTATGGCTACACCTTC
TRBV5-5	TRBJ2-2	.	.	CASSPSVANTGELFF	TGTGCCAGCAGCCCCTCAGTCGCGAACACCGGGGAGCTGTTTTTT
TRBV19	TRBJ1-1	few	.	CASSQGRHTEAFF	TGTGCCAGTAGTCAGGGTAGGCACACTGAAGCTTTCTTT
TRBV18	TRBJ1-1	.	.	CASSPAGGTEAFF	TGTGCCAGCTCACCAGCCGGGGGCACTGAAGCTTTCTTT
TRBV6-5	TRBJ2-1	.	TRBD1	CASRFRGQSYNEQFF	TGTGCCTCCCGATTCCGGGGACAGTCTTACAATGAGCAGTTCTTC
TRBV4-3	TRBJ2-2	.	TRBD1	CASSPTDRAGTGELFF	TGCGCCAGCAGTCCTACCGACAGGGCCGGCACCGGGGAGCTGTTTTTT
TRBV4-2	TRBJ1-3	.	.	CASSQPGSSGNTIYF	TGTGCCAGCAGCCAACCCGGGTCCTCTGGAAACACCATATATTTT
TRBV28	TRBJ2-2	.	.	CASSPDRRATGELFF	TGTGCCAGCAGCCCTGACCGGAGGGCCACCGGGGAGCTGTTTTTT
TRBV6-6	TRBJ2-7	.	.	CASSYSDSYEQYF	TGTGCCAGCAGTTACTCCGATAGCTACGAGCAGTACTTC
TRBV5-4	TRBJ1-1	.	TRBD1	CASSYHPARDSEAFF	TGTGCCAGCAGCTACCACCCCGCGCGGGACAGTGAAGCTTTCTTT
TRBV28	TRBJ1-3	.	.	CASSLQTSGNTIYF	TGTGCCAGCAGTTTACAGACATCTGGAAACACCATATATTTT
TRBV5-8	TRBJ2-7	.	TRBD2	CASSPMGTSGASYEQYF	TGTGCCAGCAGCCCGATGGGGACTAGCGGCGCCTCCTACGAGCAGTACTTC
TRBV4-1	TRBJ1-2	.	TRBD1	CASSQGETGYGYTF	TGCGCCAGCAGCCAGGGTGAGACAGGGTATGGCTACACCTTC
TRBV6-4	TRBJ2-2	.	TRBD2	CASSEAGDTGELFF	TGTGCCAGCAGTGAGGCGGGGGACACCGGGGAGCTGTTTTTT
TRBV9	TRBJ2-7	.	.	CASSVDNRRYQYF	TGTGCCAGCAGCGTAGATAATCGGAGGTATCAGTACTTC
TRBV29-1	TRBJ2-3	.	TRBD2	CSVEGGGRSTDTQYF	TGCAGCGTTGAAGGGGGCGGGAGGAGCACAGATACGCAGTATTTT
TRBV12-3/TRBV12-4	TRBJ1-1	.	.	CASWGGTEAFF	TGTGCCAGCTGGGGCGGCACTGAAGCTTTCTTT
TRBV14	TRBJ1-6	.	.	CASSQNPTEPLHF	TGTGCCAGCAGCCAAAACCCGACAGAACCCCTCCACTTT
TRBV10-2	TRBJ1-5	few	.	CASKDSINQPQHF	TGCGCCAGCAAGGACAGTATCAATCAGCCCCAGCATTTT
TRBV5-4	TRBJ1-5	.	TRBD1	CASSPGGQGAGNQPQHF	TGTGCCAGCAGCCCCGGCGGACAGGGGGCCGGCAATCAGCCCCAGCATTTT
TRBV24-1	TRBJ1-5	.	.	CATSEAGSNQPQHF	TGTGCCACCAGTGAAGCAGGGAGCAATCAGCCCCAGCATTTT
TRBV9	TRBJ2-1	few	TRBD1	CASSRTGDYNEQFF	TGTGCCAGCAGCCGTACAGGGGATTACAATGAGCAGTTCTTC
TRBV19	TRBJ2-3	.	TRBD1	CASSSDRGRGSQYF	TGTGCCAGTAGTTCGGACAGGGGTAGGGGGTCGCAGTATTTT
TRBV11-3	TRBJ2-2	few	.	CASSLAGMTGELFF	TGTGCCAGCAGCTTAGCCGGGATGACCGGGGAGCTGTTTTTT
TRBV28	TRBJ2-7	.	TRBD1	CASSPTGGSYEQYF	TGTGCCAGCAGTCCGACAGGGGGCAGCTACGAGCAGTACTTC
TRBV6-1	TRBJ1-2	.	.	CASSDPPYGYTF	TGTGCCAGCAGTGATCCCCCATATGGCTACACCTTC
TRBV6-5	TRBJ1-4	.	.	CASSYSRIPNEKLFF	TGTGCCAGCAGTTACTCGAGGATACCTAATGAAAAACTGTTTTTT
TRBV12-5	TRBJ1-2	.	.	CASGSPRIYGYTF	TGTGCTAGTGGTTCCCCGCGGATCTATGGCTACACCTTC
TRBV19	TRBJ2-7	few	TRBD2	CASSSKRETNSYEQYF	TGTGCCAGTAGTTCAAAGCGGGAGACGAATTCCTACGAGCAGTACTTC
TRBV19	TRBJ2-3	few	.	CASSSWRSSTDTQYF	TGTGCCAGTAGTTCCTGGCGGTCTAGCACAGATACGCAGTATTTT
TRBV4-2	TRBJ1-5	.	TRBD1	CASSRDRGQPQHF	TGTGCCAGCAGTCGGGACAGGGGACAGCCCCAGCATTTT
TRBV9	TRBJ2-3	.	.	CASSLGGGTQYF	TGTGCCAGCAGCCTGGGGGGTGGGACGCAGTATTTT
TRBV29-1	TRBJ1-1	few	TRBD1	CSVPGQGNTEAFF	TGCAGCGTGCCGGGACAGGGGAACACTGAAGCTTTCTTT
TRBV27	TRBJ1-5	.	.	CASRIEADSNQPQHF	TGTGCCAGCAGGATCGAGGCGGATAGCAATCAGCCCCAGCATTTT
TRBV27	TRBJ2-7	medium-sized	.	CASSFGSRYEQYF	TGTGCCAGCAGTTTCGGGAGTCGATACGAGCAGTACTTC
TRBV5-4	TRBJ1-1	.	TRBD1	CASSTSGTGGYWGAFF	TGTGCCAGCAGCACTTCCGGGACAGGGGGTTACTGGGGAGCTTTCTTT
TRBV6-5	TRBJ1-3	.	.	CASSYGGGSSGNTIYF	TGTGCCAGCAGTTACGGGGGAGGTAGCTCTGGAAACACCATATATTTT
TRBV6-2/TRBV6-3	TRBJ2-7	.	.	CASSYARTGSNEQYF	TGTGCCAGCAGTTACGCTCGAACAGGGTCCAACGAGCAGTACTTC
TRBV6-5	TRBJ2-6	.	.	CAIRRDSGANVLTF	TGTGCCATCCGACGGGATAGCGGGGCCAACGTCCTGACTTTC
TRBV30	TRBJ2-7	.	TRBD1	CAWTRRDRGYEQYF	TGTGCCTGGACACGCCGGGACAGGGGTTACGAGCAGTACTTC
TRBV7-9	TRBJ1-4	.	.	CASSSRQGSQPEKLFF	TGTGCCAGCAGCTCCAGGCAGGGCTCGCAACCTGAAAAACTGTTTTTT
TRBV5-1	TRBJ2-1	.	.	CASSFTGLGYNEQFF	TGCGCCAGCAGCTTCACAGGGCTGGGTTATAATGAGCAGTTCTTC
TRBV7-9	TRBJ2-3	.	.	CASSLVRGGTDTQYF	TGTGCCAGCAGCTTAGTGCGGGGAGGCACAGATACGCAGTATTTT
TRBV30	TRBJ1-1	.	.	CAWTGRTNTEAFF	TGTGCCTGGACAGGCAGAACAAACACTGAAGCTTTCTTT
TRBV3-1/TRBV3-2	TRBJ1-5	.	TRBD1	CASSPQGASNQPQHF	TGTGCCAGCAGCCCCCAGGGGGCCAGCAATCAGCCCCAGCATTTT
TRBV19	TRBJ1-3	few	.	CASSLLGQISGNTIYF	TGTGCCAGTAGTCTCTTGGGCCAGATCTCTGGAAACACCATATATTTT
TRBV5-1	TRBJ1-5	few	.	CASSQQGGNQPQHF	TGCGCCAGCAGCCAACAGGGAGGGAATCAGCCCCAGCATTTT
TRBV5-6	TRBJ1-2	.	.	CASSLGSPYYGYTF	TGTGCCAGCAGCTTGGGAAGCCCCTACTATGGCTACACCTTC
TRBV6-5	TRBJ1-5	.	TRBD1	CASTRDRDSNQPQHF	TGTGCCAGCACCAGGGACAGGGATAGCAATCAGCCCCAGCATTTT